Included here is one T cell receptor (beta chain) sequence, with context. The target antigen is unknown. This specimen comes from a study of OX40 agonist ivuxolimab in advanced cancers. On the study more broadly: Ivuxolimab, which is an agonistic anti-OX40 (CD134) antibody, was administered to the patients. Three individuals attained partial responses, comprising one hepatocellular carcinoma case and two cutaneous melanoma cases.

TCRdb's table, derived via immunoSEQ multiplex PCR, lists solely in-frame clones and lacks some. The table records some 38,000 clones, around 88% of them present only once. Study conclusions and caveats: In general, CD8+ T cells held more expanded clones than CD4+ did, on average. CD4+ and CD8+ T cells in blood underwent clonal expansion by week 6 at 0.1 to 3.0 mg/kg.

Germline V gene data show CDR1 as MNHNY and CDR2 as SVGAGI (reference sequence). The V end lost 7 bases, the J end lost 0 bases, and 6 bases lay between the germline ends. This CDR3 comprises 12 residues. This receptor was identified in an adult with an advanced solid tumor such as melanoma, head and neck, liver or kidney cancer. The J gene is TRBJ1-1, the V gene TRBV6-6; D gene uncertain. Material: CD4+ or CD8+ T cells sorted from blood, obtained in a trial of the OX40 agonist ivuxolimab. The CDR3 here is CASTNMNTEAFF. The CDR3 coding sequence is TGTGCCAGCACCAACATGAACACTGAAGCTTTCTTT.